This T cell receptor (beta chain) was identified during a study of T cell clonotyping in hematopoietic cell transplantation. Recipients were bled about 28 days pretransplant and at posttransplant days 30, 100, 180. Clones were sequenced by immunoSEQ multiplex PCR, and TCRdb holds only the in-frame ones, with some missing. Of 9,400 or so clones listed, 70% to 90% are singletons. Concerning this clone: Antigen specificity is unknown.

CDR3 length: 15 amino acids. The junction had 4 bases not matched to a gene; V was cut back by 4 bases and J by 1 base. In germline, CDR1 is LNHDA, CDR2 SQIVND (reference sequence). Notes on the study in general: Higher Inverse Simpson Index values in graft donor and pretransplant recipient predicted broader posttransplant TCR diversity. At the given depth, recipient repertoires were over 95% de novo clonotypes.

V and J are TRBV19 and TRBJ1-1, with 9 nucleotides matching TRBD1. The source material was PBMCs, sampled 180 days after allogeneic stem cell transplant. This TCR came from a human patient who had an allogeneic stem cell transplant, so the T cells may come from the graft donor. The donor label of this sample is uncertain. Some clones in this sample may be carry-over from other donors' samples. The CDR3 here is CASSTGQGKNTEAFF. CDR3 nucleotides: TGTGCCAGTAGTACAGGACAGGGGAAGAACACTGAAGCTTTCTTT.